A single T cell receptor (beta chain) is shown here with its context. What it binds is not known. The entry originates in a study of T cell responses to AZD1222 COVID-19 vaccine. Losses at the gene ends were 5 bases for V and 5 bases for J; bases not matched to a gene: 8. Germline CDR1 SEHNR, CDR2 FQNEAQ (reference sequence). This CDR3 is 14 amino acids long. Here immunoSEQ multiplex PCR was the method, and the copy in TCRdb shows in-frame clones only, minus some. The sample contains approximately 140,000 clones, more than 90% of which appear only once. Overall study findings and caveats: Unmutated variant regions reportedly attract nearly half of all spike-specific TCRs. Donors in the cohort were predominantly white British and more often female, and clonal diversity was possibly underestimated.

Sequences were derived from peripheral blood, sampled 28 days after the second AZD1222 dose. The sequence was obtained from an adult who received the AZD1222 COVID-19 vaccine. The chain couples TRBV7-9 to TRBJ1-2; TRBD1 agrees at 7 bases. CDR3: CASSPWDSGYGYTF. The CDR3 nucleotides are TGTGCCAGCAGCCCGTGGGACAGTGGGTATGGCTACACCTTC. The full variable domain, with the rest looked up from reference TRBV7-9 and TRBJ1-2, is DTGVSQNPRHKITKRGQNVTFRCDPISEHNRLYWYRQTLGQGPEFLTYFQNEAQLEKSRLLSDRFSAERPKGSFSTLEIQRTEQGDSAMYLCASSPWDSGYGYTFGSGTRLTVV.